Detailed here is one T cell receptor (beta chain). The entry originates in a study of blood T cell repertoires in COVID-19. Study overall: COVID-19 samples collected from the United States, Italy and Spain covered acute and convalescent phases. Sources were T cells, B-cell-depleted T cells, or PBMCs; the material itself was cDNA or gDNA.

J was trimmed by 4 bases and V by 7 bases; bases with no gene match: 8. Looked up from germline, CDR1 is SGHTA and CDR2 is FQGNSA. The length of the CDR3 is 15 residues. Original methodology: From reference gene primer amplification, estimates of nucleated cell counts were derived. Only in-frame clones appear in the TCRdb table, and some are missing; sequencing was by immunoSEQ multiplex PCR. That table supplies the V and J calls and clone size; D and trimming were determined from the DNA. Of 250,000 to 300,000 clones in the sample, approximately 80% were seen once. The TCR originated in a woman aged 60-75 years with active or convalescent COVID-19. Material: peripheral blood. V is TRBV7-2 and J is TRBJ2-1, with 9 positions matching TRBD1. The CDR3 coding sequence is TGTGCCAGCAAACCCGGGGGGACAGGGTACAATGAGCAGTTCTTC. Its translation is CASKPGGTGYNEQFF. The variable domain in full, with the rest retrieved from reference TRBV7-2 and TRBJ2-1, is GAGVSQSPSNKVTEKGKDVELRCDPISGHTALYWYRQSLGQGLEFLIYFQGNSAPDKSGLPSDRFSAERTGGSVSTLTIQRTQQEDSAVYLCASKPGGTGYNEQFFGPGTRLTVL.